One sample yielded the 13 T cell receptor beta chains listed below, sequenced in a study of cytotoxic CD8 clonotypes in ibrutinib-treated CLL. Sequenced by immunoSEQ multiplex PCR; TCRdb stores in-frame clones only, minus some. Here the sample spans fewer than 90,000 clones, approximately 70% being singletons. Sample: PBMCs, taken after 12 months of ibrutinib treatment. These receptors all stem from a human donor with chronic lymphocytic leukemia.

The chain combines TRBV29-1 with TRBJ1-1; no clear D. This CDR3 has 13 amino acids. V gave up 8 bases and J gave up 2 bases, with 15 bases separating them. Germline CDR1 reads SQVTM; CDR2 reads ANQGSEA. The CDR3 protein is CSSAVDPNTEAFF. CDR3 DNA sequence: TGCAGCTCTGCGGTTGACCCTAACACTGAAGCTTTCTTT.

The rearrangement joins TRBV30 to TRBJ1-4, with 7 bases that match TRBD1. In germline, CDR1 is GTSNPN, CDR2 SVGIG (reference sequence). The V gene end was trimmed by 0 bases and the J gene end by 6 bases; junction bases not matched to a gene: 1. The CDR3 length is 13 residues. The CDR3, as DNA: TGTGCCTGGAGTGTCGACAGGGATGAAAAACTGTTTTTT. It codes for CAWSVDRDEKLFF.

This clone was detected only once. The genes are TRBV6-5 and TRBJ1-1; D is uncertain. Germline V gives CDR1 MNHEY, CDR2 SVGAGI. The CDR3 spans 14 residues. V gave up 0 bases and J gave up 2 bases, with 7 bases separating them. The CDR3 is CASSYSSVNTEAFF. DNA of the CDR3: TGTGCCAGCAGTTACTCGAGTGTCAACACTGAAGCTTTCTTT.

The chain combines TRBV7-2 with TRBJ2-3; 16 nucleotides agree with TRBD2. The V gene end was trimmed by 5 bases and the J gene end by 5 bases; junction bases not matched to a gene: 7. This CDR3 contains 17 residues. Per the germline V gene, CDR1 is SGHTA and CDR2 is FQGNSA. The CDR3 DNA follows: TGTGCCAGCAGCGACGGGACTAGCGGGGGGGCGATAGATACGCAGTATTTT. This codes for CASSDGTSGGAIDTQYF.

This chain links TRBV6-5 with TRBJ2-4; D not resolved. The CDR3 sequence is 13 residues long. Per germline, CDR1 MNHEY and CDR2 SVGAGI. Trimming cost V 2 bases and J 5 bases, with 7 bases left between them. CDR3 in amino acids: CASSYARENIQYF. The CDR3 bases are TGTGCCAGCAGTTACGCTCGGGAAAACATTCAGTACTTC.

The chain uses TRBV4-1 and TRBJ1-5; D perhaps matches TRBD1 (6 bases). The V gene's germline CDR1 is MGHRA and CDR2 YSYEKL. The CDR3 sequence is 16 residues long. The germline V and J ends were trimmed by 0 bases and 5 bases, with 14 bases remaining between them. CDR3 sequence: CASSQDRGQGYQPQHF. The CDR3 coding sequence is TGCGCCAGCAGCCAAGATAGGGGCCAGGGGTATCAGCCCCAGCATTTT.

In this sample, this clone turned up many times. The chain couples TRBV4-3 to TRBJ2-4, with 10 bases identical to TRBD1. The germline V gene has CDR1 LGHNA and CDR2 YSLEER. V gave up 1 base and J gave up 3 bases; unmatched junction bases: 3. This CDR3 comprises 16 residues. CDR3 amino acids: CASSQGTGGVKNIQYF. CDR3 DNA sequence: TGCGCCAGCAGCCAAGGGACAGGGGGGGTCAAAAACATTCAGTACTTC.

This sequence joins TRBV7-9 and TRBJ2-4; D possibly uses TRBD1 or TRBD2 (5 bases each). V was shortened by 4 bases and J by 3 bases, with 13 bases between the two germline ends. Germline CDR1 is SEHNR and CDR2 is FQNEAQ (reference sequence). The CDR3 extends over 15 amino acids. The chain's CDR3 is CASSSRVGVKNIQYF. For the CDR3, the DNA is TGTGCCAGCAGCTCGAGGGTGGGGGTCAAAAACATTCAGTACTTC.

This sequence joins TRBV5-6 and TRBJ2-5, with D unclear. Germline-derived CDR1 and CDR2 are SGHDT and YYEEEE. V lost 6 bases to trimming and J lost 4 bases, with 13 bases between them. This CDR3 is 13 amino acids long. CDR3: CASTRFELETQYF. For the CDR3, the DNA is TGTGCCAGCACCCGCTTCGAGTTAGAGACCCAGTACTTC. Using reference TRBV5-6 and TRBJ2-5 for the parts outside the CDR3, the full variable domain is DAGVTQSPTHLIKTRGQQVTLRCSPKSGHDTVSWYQQALGQGPQFIFQYYEEEERQRGNFPDRFSGHQFPNYSSELNVNALLLGDSALYLCASTRFELETQYFGPGTRLLVL.

The V and J genes are TRBV30 and TRBJ2-3; TRBD1 agrees at 8 bases. The CDR3 contains 17 residues. V was clipped by 3 bases and J by 0 bases; unmatched bases: 11. Germline CDR1 and CDR2: GTSNPN and SVGIG (reference sequence). DNA for the CDR3: TGTGCCTGGAGCCGTAACCCAGGACAGGGCAGCACAGATACGCAGTATTTT. Translating gives CAWSRNPGQGSTDTQYF.

The gene calls are TRBV7-9 and TRBJ1-1, with 7 nucleotides matching TRBD1. The germline CDR1 and CDR2 sequences are SEHNR and FQNEAQ (reference sequence). The CDR3 has 14 amino acids. The V segment lost 5 bases and the J segment 3 bases; nucleotides outside the gene matches: 6. CDR3 coding DNA: TGTGCCAGCAGCACAACTACAGGGGACACTGAAGCTTTCTTT. Its translation is CASSTTTGDTEAFF.

The rearrangement links TRBV5-6 to TRBJ2-7, with D perhaps matching TRBD2 (5 bases). Germline V CDR1 and CDR2: SGHDT, YYEEEE. This CDR3 has 12 amino acids. Trimming took off 1 base at V and 10 bases at J, with 12 bases between the two ends. CDR3 amino acids: CASSLQLGLQYF. The CDR3 DNA reads TGTGCCAGCAGCTTGCAGTTAGGACTCCAGTACTTC.

The V gene is TRBV5-4, the J gene TRBJ2-1, with 7 bases that match TRBD2. The CDR3 sequence is 15 residues long. The germline V gene encodes CDR1 SGHNT and CDR2 YYREEE (reference sequence). J gave up 7 bases and V 4 bases, and 11 bases lay outside the gene matches. The CDR3 reads CASSPREAGLNEQFF. DNA for the CDR3: TGTGCCAGCAGCCCCCGCGAAGCGGGGCTTAATGAGCAGTTCTTC.